This record covers a single TCR beta chain. Its antigen is not known. This sample is part of a study of radiotherapy plus CTLA-4 blockade in lung cancer. The overall study: Objective responses were documented in around 19% of patients, with disease control in roughly 34%.

Treatment of patients with chemo-refractory metastatic non-small-cell lung cancer consisted of focal radiation plus CTLA-4 blockade with ipilimumab. The CDR3 is made up of 16 amino acids. Germline lookup yields CDR1 KGHSH and CDR2 LQKENI. The trim removed 3 bases at V and 3 bases at J, leaving 9 bases unmatched. Some clones are missing from TCRdb's copy, which holds only in-frame ones; the method was immunoSEQ multiplex PCR. This table holds under 90,000 clones, around 72% found once. Study observations and caveats: It was early blood T cell clone dynamics, with interferon-beta, that reportedly best predicted response. Researchers report tumor-derived TCR clones expanding in blood after radiotherapy plus ipilimumab.

This clonotype originated in a human donor with non-small cell lung cancer that progressed on radiotherapy plus ipilimumab. The specimen comprised peripheral blood, sampled from a patient treated with radiotherapy plus ipilimumab. V usage is TRBV18 and J usage is TRBJ2-5, with 8 bases lining up with TRBD2. CDR3 in DNA: TGTGCCAGCTCACCGTTATCGAGCGGGGGAGAAGAGACCCAGTACTTC. It translates to CASSPLSSGGEETQYF.